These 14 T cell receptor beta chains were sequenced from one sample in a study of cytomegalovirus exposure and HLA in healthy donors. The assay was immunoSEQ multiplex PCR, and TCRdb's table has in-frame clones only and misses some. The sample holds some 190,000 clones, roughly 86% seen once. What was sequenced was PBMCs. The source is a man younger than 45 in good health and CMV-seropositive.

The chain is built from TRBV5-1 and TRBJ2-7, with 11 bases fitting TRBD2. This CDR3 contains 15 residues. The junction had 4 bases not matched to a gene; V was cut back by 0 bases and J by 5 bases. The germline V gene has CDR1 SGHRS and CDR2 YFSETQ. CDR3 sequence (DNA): TGCGCCAGCAGCTTGGGTTCTAGCGGGAGGAACGAGCAGTACTTC. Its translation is CASSLGSSGRNEQYF. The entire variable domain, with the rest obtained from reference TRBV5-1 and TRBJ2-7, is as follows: KAGVTQTPRYLIKTRGQQVTLSCSPISGHRSVSWYQQTPGQGLQFLFEYFSETQRNKGNFPGRFSGRQFSNSRSEMNVSTLELGDSALYLCASSLGSSGRNEQYFGPGTRLTVT.

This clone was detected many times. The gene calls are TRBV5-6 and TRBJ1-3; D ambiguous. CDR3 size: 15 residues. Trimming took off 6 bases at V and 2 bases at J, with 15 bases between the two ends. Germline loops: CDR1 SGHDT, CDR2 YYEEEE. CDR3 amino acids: CASIATPGAGNTIYF. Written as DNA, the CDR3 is TGTGCCAGCATCGCCACCCCGGGAGCTGGAAACACCATATATTTT. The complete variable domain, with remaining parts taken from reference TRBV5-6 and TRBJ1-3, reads DAGVTQSPTHLIKTRGQQVTLRCSPKSGHDTVSWYQQALGQGPQFIFQYYEEEERQRGNFPDRFSGHQFPNYSSELNVNALLLGDSALYLCASIATPGAGNTIYFGEGSWLTVV.

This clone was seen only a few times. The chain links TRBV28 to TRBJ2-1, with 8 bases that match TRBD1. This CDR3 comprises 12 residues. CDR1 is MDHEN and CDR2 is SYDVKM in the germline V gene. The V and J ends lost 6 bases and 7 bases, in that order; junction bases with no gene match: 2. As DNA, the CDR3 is TGTGCCAGCAGGGACAGGGTGAATGAGCAGTTCTTC. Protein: CASRDRVNEQFF.

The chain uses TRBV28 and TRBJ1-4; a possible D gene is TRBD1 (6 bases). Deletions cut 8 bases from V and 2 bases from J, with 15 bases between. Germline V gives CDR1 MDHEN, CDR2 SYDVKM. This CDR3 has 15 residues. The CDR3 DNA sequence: TGTGCCAGCTGGGACTGGGGGGCCACTAATGAAAAACTGTTTTTT. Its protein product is CASWDWGATNEKLFF.

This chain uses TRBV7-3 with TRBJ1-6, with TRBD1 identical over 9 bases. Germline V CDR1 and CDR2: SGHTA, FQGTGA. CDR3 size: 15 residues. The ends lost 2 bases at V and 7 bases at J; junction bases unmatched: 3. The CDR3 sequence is CASSLGTGLNSPLHF. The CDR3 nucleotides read TGTGCCAGCAGCTTAGGGACAGGGTTAAATTCACCCCTCCACTTT.

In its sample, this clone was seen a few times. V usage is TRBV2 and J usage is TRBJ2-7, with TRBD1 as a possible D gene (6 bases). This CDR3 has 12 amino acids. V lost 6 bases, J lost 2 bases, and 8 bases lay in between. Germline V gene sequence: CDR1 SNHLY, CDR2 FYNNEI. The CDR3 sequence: CASRQGTYEQYF. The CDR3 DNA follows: TGTGCCAGCAGACAGGGCACCTACGAGCAGTACTTC.

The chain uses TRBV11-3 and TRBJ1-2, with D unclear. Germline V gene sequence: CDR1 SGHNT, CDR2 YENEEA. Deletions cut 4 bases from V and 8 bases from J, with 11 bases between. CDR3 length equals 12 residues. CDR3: CASSSSHRGYTF. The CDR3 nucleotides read TGTGCCAGCAGCTCCTCCCACCGGGGCTACACCTTC.

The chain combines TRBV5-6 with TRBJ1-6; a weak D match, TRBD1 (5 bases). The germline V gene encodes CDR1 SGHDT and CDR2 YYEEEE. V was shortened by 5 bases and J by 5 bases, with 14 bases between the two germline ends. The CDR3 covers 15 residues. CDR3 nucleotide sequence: TGTGCCAGCAGGATGTGGCAGGGCAATAATTCACCCCTCCACTTT. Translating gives CASRMWQGNNSPLHF.

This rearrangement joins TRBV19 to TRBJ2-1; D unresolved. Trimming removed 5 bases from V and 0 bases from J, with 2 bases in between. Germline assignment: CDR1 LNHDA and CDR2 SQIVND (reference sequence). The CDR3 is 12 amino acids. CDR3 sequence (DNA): TGTGCCAGTAGTCCCTCCTACAATGAGCAGTTCTTC. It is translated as CASSPSYNEQFF.

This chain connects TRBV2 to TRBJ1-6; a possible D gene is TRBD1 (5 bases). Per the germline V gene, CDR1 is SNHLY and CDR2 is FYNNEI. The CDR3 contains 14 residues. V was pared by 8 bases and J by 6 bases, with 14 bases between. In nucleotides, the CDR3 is TGTGCCAGCGGCACAGGTCCCACTAATTCACCCCTCCACTTT. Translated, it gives CASGTGPTNSPLHF.

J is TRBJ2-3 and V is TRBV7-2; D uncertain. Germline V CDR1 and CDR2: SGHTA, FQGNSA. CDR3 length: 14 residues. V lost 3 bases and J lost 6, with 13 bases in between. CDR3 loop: CASSLDRAADTQYF. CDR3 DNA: TGTGCCAGCAGCTTGGACCGGGCCGCCGATACGCAGTATTTT.

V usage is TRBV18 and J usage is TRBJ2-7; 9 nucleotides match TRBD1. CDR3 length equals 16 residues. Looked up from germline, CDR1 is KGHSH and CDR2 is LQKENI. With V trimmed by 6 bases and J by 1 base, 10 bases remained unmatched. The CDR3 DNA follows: TGTGCCAGCTCTTCCCAAGCTGGGACAGGGTCCTACGAGCAGTACTTC. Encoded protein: CASSSQAGTGSYEQYF.

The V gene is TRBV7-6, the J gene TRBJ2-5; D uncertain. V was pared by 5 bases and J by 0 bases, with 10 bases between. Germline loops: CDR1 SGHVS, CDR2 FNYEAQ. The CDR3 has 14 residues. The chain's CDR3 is CASSPARYQETQYF. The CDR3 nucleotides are TGTGCCAGCAGCCCGGCTCGGTACCAAGAGACCCAGTACTTC.

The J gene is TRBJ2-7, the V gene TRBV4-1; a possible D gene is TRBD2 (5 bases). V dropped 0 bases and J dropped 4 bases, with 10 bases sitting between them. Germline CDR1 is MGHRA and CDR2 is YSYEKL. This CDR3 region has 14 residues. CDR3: CASSQETSGYEQYF. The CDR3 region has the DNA TGCGCCAGCAGCCAAGAAACCTCGGGGTACGAGCAGTACTTC.